This T cell receptor beta chain is from a study of T cell changes during pregnancy in multiple sclerosis. This CDR3 comprises 13 residues. The germline V and J ends were trimmed by 5 bases and 7 bases, with 14 bases remaining between them. Germline V gene lookup returns CDR1 MNHEY and CDR2 SMNVEV (reference sequence). Produced via immunoSEQ multiplex PCR; TCRdb's table is partial and in-frame only. The profile shows some 120,000 clones, 90% to 95% of them singletons. The V and J genes are TRBV27 and TRBJ1-2, with D possibly matching TRBD1 (6 bases). Specimen: peripheral blood, collected in the third trimester of pregnancy. The sequence was collected from a female donor with multiple sclerosis, enrolled in a pregnancy study. In nucleotides, the CDR3 is TGTGCCAGCAGTGTAGGGGGGGCGAGTGGCTACACCTTC. Protein sequence: CASSVGGASGYTF.